This T cell receptor (beta chain) originates from a study of OX40 agonist ivuxolimab in advanced cancers. Profiling relied on immunoSEQ multiplex PCR, and the TCRdb table lists in-frame clones only, not all of them. The data show about 79,000 clones, with 70% to 85% seen just once and about 4% held by the top ten. Per germline, CDR1 SEHNR and CDR2 FQNEAQ (reference sequence). V shed 5 bases, J shed 1 base, and the junction held 7 bases outside the gene matches. The CDR3 sequence is 16 residues long. This chain joins TRBV7-9 and TRBJ2-5; TRBD2 matches at 10 bases. The sequenced sample was CD4+ or CD8+ T cells sorted from blood, obtained in a trial of the OX40 agonist ivuxolimab. The clonotype originates from an adult with an advanced solid tumor such as melanoma, head and neck, liver or kidney cancer. The CDR3 spells CASSPLGLAAQETQYF. The DNA of the CDR3 is TGTGCCAGCAGCCCCCTAGGACTAGCGGCCCAAGAGACCCAGTACTTC.